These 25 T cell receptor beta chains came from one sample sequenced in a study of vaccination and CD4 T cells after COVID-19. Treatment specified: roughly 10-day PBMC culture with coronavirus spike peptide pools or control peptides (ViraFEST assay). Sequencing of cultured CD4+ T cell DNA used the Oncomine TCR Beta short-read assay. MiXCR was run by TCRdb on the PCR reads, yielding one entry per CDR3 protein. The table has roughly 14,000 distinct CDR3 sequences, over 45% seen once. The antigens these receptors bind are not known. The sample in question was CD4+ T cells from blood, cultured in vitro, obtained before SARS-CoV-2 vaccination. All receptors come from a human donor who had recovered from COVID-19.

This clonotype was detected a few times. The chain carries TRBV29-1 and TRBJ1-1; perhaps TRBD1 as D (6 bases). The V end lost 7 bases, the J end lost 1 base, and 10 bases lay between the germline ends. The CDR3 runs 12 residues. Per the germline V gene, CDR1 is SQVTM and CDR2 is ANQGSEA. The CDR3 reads CSGGHWNTEAFF. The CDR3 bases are TGCAGCGGGGGACACTGGAACACTGAAGCTTTCTTT.

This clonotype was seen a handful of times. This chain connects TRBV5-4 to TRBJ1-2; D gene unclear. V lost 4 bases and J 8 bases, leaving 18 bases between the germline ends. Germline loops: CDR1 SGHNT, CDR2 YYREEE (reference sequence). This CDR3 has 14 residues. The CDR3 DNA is TGTGCCAGCAGCCCTCCCAACCACGGATCGGGCTACACCTTC. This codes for CASSPPNHGSGYTF.

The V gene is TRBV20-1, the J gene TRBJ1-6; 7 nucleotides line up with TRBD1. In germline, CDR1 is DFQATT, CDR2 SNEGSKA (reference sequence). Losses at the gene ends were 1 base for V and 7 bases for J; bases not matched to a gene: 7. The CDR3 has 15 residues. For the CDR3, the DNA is TGCAGTGCTAGAGGGACACAGGGGCCCAATTCACCCCTCCACTTT. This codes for CSARGTQGPNSPLHF.

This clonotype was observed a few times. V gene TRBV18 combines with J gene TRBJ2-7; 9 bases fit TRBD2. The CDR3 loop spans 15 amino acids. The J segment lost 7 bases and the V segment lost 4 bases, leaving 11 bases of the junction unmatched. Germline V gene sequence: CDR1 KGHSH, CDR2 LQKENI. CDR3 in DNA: TGTGCCAGCTCACGAATGGCTAGCGGGATAGTAGAGCAGTACTTC. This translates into CASSRMASGIVEQYF.

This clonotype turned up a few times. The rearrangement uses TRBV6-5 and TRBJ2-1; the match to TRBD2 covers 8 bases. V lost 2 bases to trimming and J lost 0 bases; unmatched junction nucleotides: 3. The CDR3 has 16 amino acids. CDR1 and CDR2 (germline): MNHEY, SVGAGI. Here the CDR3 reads CASSYTGGPSYNEQFF. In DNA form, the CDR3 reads TGTGCCAGCAGTTACACGGGAGGGCCCTCCTACAATGAGCAGTTCTTC.

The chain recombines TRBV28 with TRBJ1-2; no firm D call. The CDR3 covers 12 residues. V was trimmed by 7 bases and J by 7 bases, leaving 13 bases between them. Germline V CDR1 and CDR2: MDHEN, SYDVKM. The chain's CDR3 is CASTFGAAGYTF. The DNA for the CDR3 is TGTGCCAGCACGTTCGGCGCAGCTGGCTACACCTTC.

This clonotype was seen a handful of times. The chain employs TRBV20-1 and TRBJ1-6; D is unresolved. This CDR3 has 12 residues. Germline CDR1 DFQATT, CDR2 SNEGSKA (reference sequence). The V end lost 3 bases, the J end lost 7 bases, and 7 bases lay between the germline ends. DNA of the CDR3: TGCAGTGCTAGCCTGCAAAATTCACCCCTCCACTTT. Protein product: CSASLQNSPLHF.

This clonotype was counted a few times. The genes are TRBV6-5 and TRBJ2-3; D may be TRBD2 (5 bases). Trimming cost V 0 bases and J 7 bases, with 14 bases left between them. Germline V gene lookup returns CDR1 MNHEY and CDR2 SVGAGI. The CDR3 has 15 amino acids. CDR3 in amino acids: CASSYSTRDRNTQYF. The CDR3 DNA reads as TGTGCCAGCAGTTACTCGACCCGGGATAGAAATACGCAGTATTTT.

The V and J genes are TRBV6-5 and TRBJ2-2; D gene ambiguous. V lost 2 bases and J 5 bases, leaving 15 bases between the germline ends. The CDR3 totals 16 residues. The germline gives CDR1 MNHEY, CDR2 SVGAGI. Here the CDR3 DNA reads TGTGCCAGCAGTTACAAGGGCGGAAGGGAAACCGGGGAGCTGTTTTTT. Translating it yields CASSYKGGRETGELFF.

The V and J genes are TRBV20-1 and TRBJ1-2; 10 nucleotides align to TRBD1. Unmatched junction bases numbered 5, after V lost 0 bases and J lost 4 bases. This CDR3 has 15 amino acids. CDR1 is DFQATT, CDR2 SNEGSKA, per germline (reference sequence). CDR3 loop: CSARDRQGAVYGYTF. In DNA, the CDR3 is TGCAGTGCTAGAGATAGACAGGGGGCTGTCTATGGCTACACCTTC.

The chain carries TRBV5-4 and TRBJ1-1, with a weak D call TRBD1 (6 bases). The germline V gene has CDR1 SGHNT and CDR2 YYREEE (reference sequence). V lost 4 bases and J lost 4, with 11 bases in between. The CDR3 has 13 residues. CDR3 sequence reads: CASSPQGRTEAFF. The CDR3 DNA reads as TGTGCCAGCAGCCCTCAGGGGCGCACTGAAGCTTTCTTT.

The CDR3 is CASSEAEGITEAFF. CDR3 nucleotide sequence: TGTGCCAGCAGTGAAGCCGAGGGGATCACTGAAGCTTTCTTT. This chain connects TRBV2 to TRBJ1-1, with D perhaps TRBD1 (5 bases). The CDR3 extends over 14 amino acids. CDR1 and CDR2 (germline): SNHLY, FYNNEI. The V end was cut by 0 bases, the J end by 4 bases, with 9 bases between.

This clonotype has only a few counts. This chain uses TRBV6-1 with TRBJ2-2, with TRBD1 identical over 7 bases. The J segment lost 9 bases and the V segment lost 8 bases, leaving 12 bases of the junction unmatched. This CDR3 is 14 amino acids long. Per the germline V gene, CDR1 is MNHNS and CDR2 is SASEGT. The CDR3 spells CASLETGAYRELFF. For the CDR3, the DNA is TGTGCCAGCCTAGAAACAGGGGCGTATAGGGAGCTGTTTTTT.

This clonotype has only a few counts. The CDR3 DNA reads as TGTGCCAGCAGCTTAGGGCCTTTGGGCACCGGGGAGCTGTTTTTT. As protein: CASSLGPLGTGELFF. J is TRBJ2-2 and V is TRBV7-3; no clear D. CDR1 SGHTA and CDR2 FQGTGA come from the germline V gene. Trimming shortened V by 2 bases and J by 4 bases, and 11 bases separated the two germline ends. The CDR3 spans 15 residues.

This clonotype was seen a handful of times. The CDR3 nucleotides are TGTGCCAGCAGCTCGTACAGGGAGGATGAACCCGAGCAGTACTTC. Translation: CASSSYREDEPEQYF. This chain joins TRBV21-1 and TRBJ2-7; TRBD1 reflects the table's D call only, with no check against the DNA. TRBV21-1 corresponds to a pseudogene. The length of the CDR3 is 15 residues.

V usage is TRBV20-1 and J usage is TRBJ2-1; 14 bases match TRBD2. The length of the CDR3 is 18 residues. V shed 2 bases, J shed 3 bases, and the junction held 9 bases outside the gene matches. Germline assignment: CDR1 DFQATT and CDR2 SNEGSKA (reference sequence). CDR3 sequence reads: CSARHRTSGRIYYNEQFF. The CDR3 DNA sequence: TGCAGTGCTAGACACCGGACTAGCGGGAGGATTTACTACAATGAGCAGTTCTTC.

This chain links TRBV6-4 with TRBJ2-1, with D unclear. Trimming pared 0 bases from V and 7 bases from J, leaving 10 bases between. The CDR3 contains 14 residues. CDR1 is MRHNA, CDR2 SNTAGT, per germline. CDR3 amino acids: CASSDSPYRNEQFF. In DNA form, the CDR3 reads TGTGCCAGCAGTGACTCTCCCTACCGTAATGAGCAGTTCTTC.

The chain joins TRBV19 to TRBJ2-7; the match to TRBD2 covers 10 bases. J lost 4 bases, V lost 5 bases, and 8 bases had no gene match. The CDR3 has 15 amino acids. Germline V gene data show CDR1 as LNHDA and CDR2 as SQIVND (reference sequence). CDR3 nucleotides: TGTGCCAGTAGTGCAGCGGGAGGGCCTCGTTACGAGCAGTACTTC. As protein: CASSAAGGPRYEQYF.

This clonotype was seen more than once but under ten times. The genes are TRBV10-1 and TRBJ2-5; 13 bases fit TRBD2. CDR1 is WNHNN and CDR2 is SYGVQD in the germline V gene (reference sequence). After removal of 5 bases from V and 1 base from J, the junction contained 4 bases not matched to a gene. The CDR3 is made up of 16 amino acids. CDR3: CASSPGTSGIQETQYF. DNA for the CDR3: TGCGCCAGCAGTCCCGGGACTAGCGGGATCCAAGAGACCCAGTACTTC.

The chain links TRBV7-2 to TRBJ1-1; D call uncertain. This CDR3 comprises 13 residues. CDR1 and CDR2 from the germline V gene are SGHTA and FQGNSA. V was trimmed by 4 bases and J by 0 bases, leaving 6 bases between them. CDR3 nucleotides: TGTGCCAGCAGCTCGGGAATGAACACTGAAGCTTTCTTT. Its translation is CASSSGMNTEAFF.

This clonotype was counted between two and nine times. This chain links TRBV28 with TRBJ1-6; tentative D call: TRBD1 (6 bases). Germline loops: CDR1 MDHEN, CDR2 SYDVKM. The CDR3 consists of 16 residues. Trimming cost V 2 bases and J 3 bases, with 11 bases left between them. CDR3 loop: CASSLATGHYNSPLHF. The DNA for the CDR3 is TGTGCCAGCAGTTTAGCCACGGGACACTATAATTCACCCCTCCACTTT.

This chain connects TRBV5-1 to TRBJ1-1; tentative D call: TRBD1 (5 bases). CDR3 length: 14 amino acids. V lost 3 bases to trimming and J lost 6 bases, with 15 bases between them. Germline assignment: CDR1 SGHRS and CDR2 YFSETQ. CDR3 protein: CASSYGAGIAEAFF. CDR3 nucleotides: TGCGCCAGCAGCTACGGGGCCGGGATCGCTGAAGCTTTCTTT.

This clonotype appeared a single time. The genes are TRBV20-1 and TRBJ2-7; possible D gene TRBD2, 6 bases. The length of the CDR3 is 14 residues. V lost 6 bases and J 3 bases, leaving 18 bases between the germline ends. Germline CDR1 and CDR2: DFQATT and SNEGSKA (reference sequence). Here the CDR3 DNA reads TGCAGTGCGTTGGGAAGCGGAGGGGTCTACGAGCAGTACTTC. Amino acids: CSALGSGGVYEQYF.

The CDR3, as DNA: TGTGCCAGCAGTCTCTCCGGGGACTCGACCTACGAGCAGTACTTC. It yields the protein CASSLSGDSTYEQYF. The chain recombines TRBV12-3 or TRBV12-4 with TRBJ2-7; D might be TRBD2 (6 bases). V was trimmed by 5 bases and J by 2 bases, leaving 16 bases between them. The length of the CDR3 is 15 residues.

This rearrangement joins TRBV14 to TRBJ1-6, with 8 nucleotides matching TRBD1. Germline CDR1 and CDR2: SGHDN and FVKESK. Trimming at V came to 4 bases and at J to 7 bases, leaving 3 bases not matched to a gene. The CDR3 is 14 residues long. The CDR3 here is CASSPHRGNSPLHF. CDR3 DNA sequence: TGTGCCAGCAGCCCCCACAGGGGGAATTCACCCCTCCACTTT.